The next 9 T cell receptor beta chains were all read from a single sample in a study of T cell responses to AZD1222 COVID-19 vaccine. This table comes from immunoSEQ multiplex PCR, and its TCRdb copy is limited to in-frame clones, with some not included. The table has 200,000 or so clones, about 94% seen once; the top ten hold more than 0.8%. The material was peripheral blood, obtained 28 days after the second AZD1222 dose. These receptors were collected from an adult who received the AZD1222 COVID-19 vaccine.

The chain carries TRBV19 and TRBJ2-6; TRBD2 is a possible D gene (6 bases). The V gene lost 3 bases and the J gene lost 0 bases, with 6 bases spanning the gap. The CDR3 runs to 15 residues. Per germline, CDR1 LNHDA and CDR2 SQIVND (reference sequence). As DNA, the CDR3 is TGTGCCAGTAGTATGCGGGGCTCTGGGGCCAACGTCCTGACTTTC. As protein: CASSMRGSGANVLTF.

This sequence joins TRBV4-3 and TRBJ1-1; D not certain. Germline CDR1 is LGHNA and CDR2 is YSLEER. Trimming cost V 1 base and J 4 bases, with 10 bases left between them. The CDR3 runs to 14 residues. CDR3 loop: CASSQVLSSTEAFF. Here the CDR3 DNA reads TGCGCCAGCAGCCAAGTGCTAAGCAGCACTGAAGCTTTCTTT.

This CDR3 reads CSASWGEKLFF. CDR3 nucleotide sequence: TGCAGTGCTAGTTGGGGGGAAAAACTGTTTTTT. J is TRBJ1-4 and V is TRBV20-1, with a weak D call TRBD1 (5 bases). The germline V gene has CDR1 DFQATT and CDR2 SNEGSKA (reference sequence). This CDR3 has 11 residues. V shed 3 bases and J shed 8 bases, with 7 bases lying between them.

This clone was detected only a few times. This sequence joins TRBV7-9 and TRBJ1-2, with D uncertain. Germline V lookup: CDR1 SEHNR, CDR2 FQNEAQ (reference sequence). The CDR3 is 13 residues long. Trimming took off 1 base at V and 7 bases at J, with 10 bases between the two ends. CDR3 sequence (DNA): TGTGCCAGCAGCTTAGGGAGGGTGGCTGGCTACACCTTC. It is translated as CASSLGRVAGYTF.

The J gene is TRBJ1-5, the V gene TRBV9; D possibly corresponds to TRBD1 (5 bases). This CDR3 has 15 residues. With 4 bases removed from V and 7 bases from J, the gap between germline ends came to 18 bases. Germline V gives CDR1 SGDLS, CDR2 YYNGEE. DNA for the CDR3: TGTGCCAGCAGCCCCGGTCAGGGAATGAACCAGCCCCAGCATTTT. Translating gives CASSPGQGMNQPQHF.

The chain recombines TRBV11-2 with TRBJ2-1, with 8 nucleotides matching TRBD2. This CDR3 contains 15 residues. V was clipped by 1 base and J by 7 bases; unmatched bases: 6. Germline V gene sequence: CDR1 SGHAT, CDR2 FQNNGV. In nucleotides, the CDR3 is TGTGCCAGCAGCTTAGTTCGGGGGGGCATAAATGAGCAGTTCTTC. Its translation is CASSLVRGGINEQFF.

This sequence joins TRBV28 and TRBJ1-5; D is perhaps TRBD2 (6 bases). The DNA end is more similar to TRBJ2-3, so the J call may be wrong. Germline V gene sequence: CDR1 MDHEN, CDR2 SYDVKM. CDR3 length equals 14 residues. The chain's CDR3 is CASSLVEGGQPQYF. The CDR3 coding sequence is TGTGCCAGCAGTTTAGTGGAGGGCGGGCAGCCCCAGTATTTT.

The gene calls are TRBV6-5 and TRBJ1-2, with 11 bases identical to TRBD1. The CDR3 spans 15 residues. In germline, CDR1 is MNHEY, CDR2 SVGAGI. V shed 6 bases and J 4 bases; nucleotides not matched to a gene: 7. CDR3 DNA: TGTGCCAGCAGAGTATCCGGGACAGGGGGCTATGGCTACACCTTC. Translation gives CASRVSGTGGYGYTF.

The chain uses TRBV5-5 and TRBJ2-5, with 14 bases aligning to TRBD2. The ends lost 6 bases at V and 5 bases at J; junction bases unmatched: 6. Germline V lookup: CDR1 SGHKS, CDR2 YYEKEE (reference sequence). The CDR3 length is 15 residues. The CDR3 reads CASNKGLAGAETQYF. CDR3 in DNA: TGTGCCAGCAACAAGGGACTAGCGGGGGCGGAGACCCAGTACTTC.